The sequence of this T cell receptor (beta chain) was determined in a study of radiotherapy plus CTLA-4 blockade in lung cancer. For this clone: No conserved phenylalanine or tryptophan is present at the end of the CDR3, so a read error is the likely explanation. It is unclear where the CDR3 begins or ends on the DNA, so no DNA is shown, and the CDR3 is as TCRdb lists it.

Libraries were prepared by immunoSEQ multiplex PCR; TCRdb keeps only in-frame clonotypes and omits some of them. The table lists about 110,000 clones, 81% of them singletons, with 3.3% in the top ten. The germline gives CDR1 MDHEN, CDR2 SYDVKM. The CDR3 spans 12 residues, counting both ends. J is TRBJ2-4 and V is TRBV28. The sample here was peripheral blood, taken from a patient treated with radiotherapy plus ipilimumab. This clonotype was obtained from a human donor with non-small cell lung cancer that progressed on radiotherapy plus ipilimumab. Some clones in this sample may be carry-over from other donors' samples. The chain's CDR3 is CASSSGSRPPWV.